The source of this TCR beta chain is a study of blood T cells in healthy people across ages. Study as a whole: Capture by template switching was about one barcoded beta molecule per two T cells.

This CDR3 has 12 residues. Germline V gene lookup returns CDR1 SQVTM and CDR2 ANQGSEA. Trimming removed 7 bases at V and 7 bases at J, with 16 bases between. Overall study findings and caveats: Across the age range, TCR beta diversity per million T cells fell in a roughly linear way. Fewer expanded clones and more diversity marked long-lived versus aged donors.

Of note for this clonotype: Its antigen is unknown.

Sample-barcoded 5' priming and a J-beta primer mix drove a second PCR of roughly 6 to 12 cycles. One entry per CDR3 protein results from TCRdb running MiXCR on the 5' RACE reads. The sample has hundreds of thousands of distinct CDR3 sequences, around 45% seen once. The rearrangement joins TRBV29-1 to TRBJ1-2, with TRBD1 as a possible D gene (6 bases). The sample was blood. The TCR originated in a woman in her sixties in good health. The CDR3 sequence: CSARGGGSGYTF. The CDR3 DNA follows: TGCAGCGCCCGGGGAGGGGGTAGTGGCTACACCTTC.